The 13 T cell receptor beta chains listed next were all sequenced from one sample in a study of shared clonotypes between healthy human individuals. The data were produced by immunoSEQ multiplex PCR, yet TCRdb's version contains in-frame clones alone and is incomplete. The data contain 2 million to 2.5 million clones, over 85% of them singletons. The source material was naive CD4+ T cells sorted from blood. Subset specified: CD45RA+ positively selected. These TCRs come from a man aged 18 to 29 in good health.

The gene calls are TRBV5-1 and TRBJ2-3, with 9 bases matching TRBD2. This CDR3 contains 16 residues. From germline, CDR1 is SGHRS and CDR2 YFSETQ. Losses at the gene ends were 2 bases for V and 4 bases for J; bases not matched to a gene: 8. CDR3 region: CASSFRSGSPPDTQYF. DNA of the CDR3: TGCGCCAGCAGCTTTCGTAGCGGGAGTCCCCCAGATACGCAGTATTTT.

The CDR3 reads CASSSDLRRDTEAFF. The CDR3 DNA reads TGTGCCAGCAGCTCCGATCTCCGACGGGATACTGAAGCTTTCTTT. This sequence joins TRBV9 and TRBJ1-1; no reliable D call. There are 15 residues in the CDR3. Germline CDR1 and CDR2: SGDLS and YYNGEE. Trimming removed 4 bases from V and 5 bases from J, with 18 bases in between.

The V gene is TRBV5-1, the J gene TRBJ2-1; 8 nucleotides agree with TRBD2. Trimming at V came to 0 bases and at J to 7 bases, leaving 3 bases not matched to a gene. The germline V gene encodes CDR1 SGHRS and CDR2 YFSETQ. This CDR3 is 14 amino acids long. The CDR3 protein is CASSLERGKNEQFF. The CDR3 nucleotides are TGCGCCAGCAGCTTGGAGCGGGGGAAGAATGAGCAGTTCTTC.

This clone was picked up one time. Other DNA sequences in the sample encode the same CDR3. The chain is built from TRBV18 and TRBJ2-5; D may be TRBD2 (5 bases). With 4 bases removed from V and 0 bases from J, the gap between germline ends came to 6 bases. Germline assignment: CDR1 KGHSH and CDR2 LQKENI. The CDR3 is 13 amino acids. The CDR3 is CASSRGYQETQYF. In nucleotides, the CDR3 is TGTGCCAGCTCACGCGGGTACCAAGAGACCCAGTACTTC.

This chain connects TRBV19 to TRBJ1-2; the D is unclear. The germline V and J ends were trimmed by 3 bases and 0 bases, with 14 bases remaining between them. This CDR3 region has 16 residues. Germline values: CDR1 LNHDA, CDR2 SQIVND (reference sequence). CDR3 residues: CASSIIGGFSNYGYTF. The CDR3 bases are TGTGCCAGTAGTATCATCGGCGGCTTCTCTAACTATGGCTACACCTTC. The whole variable domain, filled in from reference TRBV19 and TRBJ1-2, reads DGGITQSPKYLFRKEGQNVTLSCEQNLNHDAMYWYRQDPGQGLRLIYYSQIVNDFQKGDIAEGYSVSREKKESFPLTVTSAQKNPTAFYLCASSIIGGFSNYGYTFGSGTRLTVV.

The chain couples TRBV6-5 to TRBJ2-3; D not certain. The CDR3 covers 16 residues. Between the trimmed V and J ends, which lost 0 bases and 2 bases, there was a span of 12 bases. Germline CDR1 is MNHEY and CDR2 is SVGAGI. This CDR3 reads CASSYSIGSFTDTQYF. CDR3 nucleotide sequence: TGTGCCAGCAGTTACTCGATTGGCAGCTTCACAGATACGCAGTATTTT.

Details on this clone: Other DNA variants within this sample encode the same CDR3. The gene calls are TRBV30 and TRBJ1-1, with no clear D. V lost 0 bases to trimming and J lost 2 bases, with 7 bases between them. The CDR3 extends over 13 amino acids. CDR1 and CDR2 (germline): GTSNPN, SVGIG (reference sequence). CDR3 loop: CAWSVKRNTEAFF. The CDR3 coding sequence is TGTGCCTGGAGTGTGAAGAGAAACACTGAAGCTTTCTTT.

The V gene is TRBV7-2, the J gene TRBJ2-1, with D maybe TRBD2 (6 bases). Germline values: CDR1 SGHTA, CDR2 FQGNSA. Trimming stripped 0 bases from V and 6 bases from J, with 9 bases between. CDR3 size: 14 residues. CDR3 DNA sequence: TGTGCCAGCAGCTTAGCGCAGGGAGGCAATGAGCAGTTCTTC. It specifies CASSLAQGGNEQFF.

The chain couples TRBV7-2 to TRBJ2-3; TRBD2 matches 10 bases. Germline V gene sequence: CDR1 SGHTA, CDR2 FQGNSA. CDR3 length equals 15 residues. The V and J ends lost 3 bases and 4 bases, in that order; junction bases with no gene match: 4. The CDR3 bases are TGTGCCAGCAGCTTCAGCGGGGGGGCCTCAGATACGCAGTATTTT. Amino acids: CASSFSGGASDTQYF.

The CDR3 loop reads CASGTSVNTGELFF. For the CDR3, the DNA is TGCGCCAGCGGGACTAGCGTCAACACCGGGGAGCTGTTTTTT. This sequence joins TRBV5-1 and TRBJ2-2; TRBD2 agrees at 10 bases. The CDR3 has 14 residues. Trimming at V came to 7 bases and at J to 2 bases, leaving 2 bases not matched to a gene. The germline CDR1 and CDR2 sequences are SGHRS and YFSETQ.

J is TRBJ1-2 and V is TRBV6-1; 9 bases are a match to TRBD1. Per germline, CDR1 MNHNS and CDR2 SASEGT. This CDR3 spans 14 amino acids. V trimming: 6 bases; J trimming: 0 bases; junction bases outside the gene matches: 2. The CDR3 DNA reads TGTGCCAGCAGGGGACAGGGCTCTAACTATGGCTACACCTTC. Translated: CASRGQGSNYGYTF.

The chain's CDR3 is CATSRDQQGPTYEQYF. The CDR3 nucleotides are TGTGCCACCAGCAGAGATCAGCAGGGACCGACCTACGAGCAGTACTTC. V usage is TRBV15 and J usage is TRBJ2-7, with D perhaps TRBD1 or TRBD2 (5 bases each). The CDR3 contains 16 residues. Germline CDR1 is LNHNV and CDR2 is YYDKDF (reference sequence). V was clipped by 0 bases and J by 2 bases, with 14 bases between them.

The chain carries TRBV4-1 and TRBJ2-2; 7 bases fit TRBD1. CDR3 length: 17 amino acids. The V gene end was trimmed by 0 bases and the J gene end by 3 bases; junction bases not matched to a gene: 7. Germline lookup yields CDR1 MGHRA and CDR2 YSYEKL. The chain's CDR3 is CASSQEGSRGYTGELFF. Written as DNA, the CDR3 is TGCGCCAGCAGCCAAGAAGGAAGCAGGGGGTACACCGGGGAGCTGTTTTTT.